This T cell receptor beta chain is from a study of Graves' ophthalmopathy and Graves' hyperthyroidism. This clonotype was seen repeatedly, ten times or more. Germline V CDR1 and CDR2: MNHEY, SVGEGT. The CDR3 consists of 12 residues. With 0 bases removed from V and 7 bases from J, the gap between germline ends came to 6 bases. The sequenced template was RNA, covering the TCR beta CDR3 region. HTBI primers served in a first-round RT-PCR, which a second-round multiplex PCR followed. Via MiXCR, TCRdb re-called the multiplex PCR reads, giving one row per CDR3 protein. The sample carries approximately 500,000 distinct CDR3 sequences, roughly an eighth recorded once.

V is TRBV6-2 or TRBV6-3 and J is TRBJ1-2, with D unclear. Material for sequencing was blood. This receptor was obtained from a woman in her thirties with Graves' ophthalmopathy. CDR3 residues: CASSYSRSGYTF. Written as DNA, the CDR3 is TGTGCCAGCAGTTACTCGCGAAGTGGCTACACCTTC.